The 6 T cell receptor beta chains given below trace back to one sample, sequenced in a study of T cell repertoires in cytomegalovirus infection. TCRdb reprocessed the reads via MiXCR and lists one record per CDR3 protein. In the table there are about 830,000 distinct CDR3 sequences, roughly 33% of which are singletons. These receptors' antigens are unknown. The source was cultured CD8+ T cells from PBMCs, collected from culture after CMV antigen stimulation. Receptors were obtained from a human donor in good health (CMV status not recorded). Some clones in this sample may be carry-over from other donors' samples.

The CDR3 DNA is TGTGCCAGCAGTTTCCCGGACAAGCAAGAGACCCAGTACTTC. As protein: CASSFPDKQETQYF. The chain couples TRBV12-3 or TRBV12-4 to TRBJ2-5; D perhaps matches TRBD1 (5 bases). The CDR3 sequence is 14 residues long. Trimming shortened V by 3 bases and J by 2 bases, and 10 bases separated the two germline ends.

At least ten counts were recorded for this clonotype. The V gene is TRBV7-2, the J gene TRBJ1-5; TRBD1 is a possible D gene (6 bases). Per the germline V gene, CDR1 is SGHTA and CDR2 is FQGNSA. The length of the CDR3 is 12 residues. Deletions cut 6 bases from V and 6 bases from J, with 9 bases between. The CDR3 is CASSPDSQPQHF. The CDR3 DNA is TGTGCCAGCAGTCCGGACAGTCAGCCCCAGCATTTT.

This clonotype turned up a few times. V gene TRBV6-1 combines with J gene TRBJ2-1; TRBD2 matches 15 bases. Trimming cost V 5 bases and J 5 bases; bases outside gene matches: 7. Germline CDR1 and CDR2: MNHNS and SASEGT. CDR3 size: 17 residues. CDR3 nucleotide sequence: TGTGCCAGCAGTTCCGGGACTAGCGGGGGGTTTAACAATGAGCAGTTCTTC. As protein: CASSSGTSGGFNNEQFF.

The chain combines TRBV11-2 with TRBJ1-2; no clear D gene. The CDR3 length is 12 residues. Germline-derived CDR1 and CDR2 are SGHAT and FQNNGV. The V gene lost 5 bases and the J gene lost 8 bases, with 12 bases spanning the gap. The CDR3 nucleotides read TGTGCCAGCAGCCCTGGCGCCCCCGGCTACACCTTC. This gives the protein CASSPGAPGYTF.

The table lists this clonotype with many counts. The chain links TRBV7-2 to TRBJ1-6; possible D gene TRBD1, 5 bases. CDR1 and CDR2 (germline): SGHTA, FQGNSA. Trimming took off 5 bases at V and 8 bases at J, with 19 bases between the two ends. This CDR3 is 16 amino acids long. The CDR3 protein is CASSPGPTGVYSPLHF. Written as DNA, the CDR3 is TGTGCCAGCAGCCCCGGCCCCACAGGAGTCTATTCACCCCTCCACTTT.

In its sample, this clonotype was seen a few times. This chain uses TRBV19 with TRBJ1-3; 8 bases align to TRBD1. CDR1 and CDR2 (germline): LNHDA, SQIVND (reference sequence). Trimming cost V 4 bases and J 0 bases; bases outside gene matches: 5. There are 16 residues in the CDR3. CDR3 protein: CASSTRQGYSGNTIYF. The DNA for the CDR3 is TGTGCCAGTAGTACCCGACAGGGGTACTCTGGAAACACCATATATTTT.